Listed below are T cell receptor beta chains from one sample, sequenced in a study of cytomegalovirus exposure and HLA in healthy donors. Method: immunoSEQ multiplex PCR; TCRdb's copy keeps in-frame clones and lacks some. Of approximately 190,000 clones listed, more than 80% were seen once; the top ten hold around 6.7%. The source material was PBMCs. The receptors were gathered from a man between 18 and 29 years old in good health and CMV-seropositive. The CDR3 runs from the conserved cysteine through the conserved F or W. The order of the fields is D gene, clone size, J gene, V gene, CDR3 protein, CDR3 DNA. A D gene is named only where the DNA matches it firmly. The size field is filled for only some rows; it gives once, few, many or a size class.

d_call: TRBD2
clone_size: .
j_call: TRBJ2-1
v_call: TRBV7-8
cdr3_aa: CASSLGRTSGAYGQFF
cdr3_nt: TGTGCCAGCAGCCTAGGCCGGACTAGCGGGGCTTACGGGCAGTTCTTC

d_call: TRBD2
clone_size: .
j_call: TRBJ2-5
v_call: TRBV9
cdr3_aa: CASSPSSGSLKETQYF
cdr3_nt: TGTGCCAGCAGCCCTTCTAGCGGGAGTTTGAAAGAGACCCAGTACTTC

d_call: TRBD1
clone_size: few
j_call: TRBJ1-1
v_call: TRBV30
cdr3_aa: CAWNRGRGTEAFF
cdr3_nt: TGTGCCTGGAACAGGGGGCGAGGGACTGAAGCTTTCTTT

d_call: .
clone_size: .
j_call: TRBJ2-5
v_call: TRBV7-7
cdr3_aa: CASSESKETQYF
cdr3_nt: TGTGCCAGCAGCGAGAGTAAAGAGACCCAGTACTTC

d_call: TRBD2
clone_size: .
j_call: TRBJ2-3
v_call: TRBV2
cdr3_aa: CASSGGTSGGRADTQYF
cdr3_nt: TGTGCCAGCAGTGGTGGGACTAGCGGAGGAAGGGCAGATACGCAGTATTTT

d_call: .
clone_size: .
j_call: TRBJ2-3
v_call: TRBV7-9
cdr3_aa: CASSPTGMQYF
cdr3_nt: TGTGCCAGCAGCCCCACCGGGATGCAGTATTTT

d_call: .
clone_size: .
j_call: TRBJ1-2
v_call: TRBV30
cdr3_aa: CAWSVSNYGYTF
cdr3_nt: TGTGCCTGGAGTGTATCGAACTATGGCTACACCTTC

d_call: TRBD1
clone_size: once
j_call: TRBJ2-7
v_call: TRBV29-1
cdr3_aa: CSARSQGAGEQYF
cdr3_nt: TGCAGCGCCCGAAGTCAGGGGGCGGGAGAGCAGTACTTC

d_call: .
clone_size: .
j_call: TRBJ1-1
v_call: TRBV27
cdr3_aa: CASSYSQVNTEAFF
cdr3_nt: TGTGCCAGCAGCTATTCTCAGGTAAACACTGAAGCTTTCTTT

d_call: TRBD2
clone_size: .
j_call: TRBJ2-7
v_call: TRBV18
cdr3_aa: CASSSTSGGSYEQYF
cdr3_nt: TGTGCCAGCTCATCTACTAGCGGAGGATCCTACGAGCAGTACTTC

d_call: .
clone_size: once
j_call: TRBJ1-3
v_call: TRBV5-6
cdr3_aa: CASTFLTGQSSGNTIYF
cdr3_nt: TGTGCCAGCACCTTCTTGACAGGTCAGAGCTCTGGAAACACCATATATTTT

d_call: .
clone_size: .
j_call: TRBJ2-2
v_call: TRBV19
cdr3_aa: CASSRQANTGELFF
cdr3_nt: TGTGCCAGTAGTAGACAGGCGAACACCGGGGAGCTGTTTTTT

d_call: TRBD2
clone_size: .
j_call: TRBJ2-7
v_call: TRBV5-4
cdr3_aa: CASSPGTSGIYEQYF
cdr3_nt: TGTGCCAGCAGCCCCGGGACTAGCGGGATCTACGAGCAGTACTTC

d_call: TRBD1
clone_size: .
j_call: TRBJ2-7
v_call: TRBV2
cdr3_aa: CARAGGGSGYEQYF
cdr3_nt: TGTGCCAGAGCAGGGGGCGGAAGCGGGTACGAGCAGTACTTC

d_call: TRBD1
clone_size: once
j_call: TRBJ2-3
v_call: TRBV6-6
cdr3_aa: CASRTGQASTDTQYF
cdr3_nt: TGTGCCAGCAGAACAGGACAGGCGAGCACAGATACGCAGTATTTT

d_call: .
clone_size: once
j_call: TRBJ2-5
v_call: TRBV9
cdr3_aa: CASRFSGEETQYF
cdr3_nt: TGTGCCAGCAGGTTTAGCGGTGAAGAGACCCAGTACTTC

d_call: TRBD1
clone_size: .
j_call: TRBJ2-1
v_call: TRBV28
cdr3_aa: CASSYLGDSYNEQFF
cdr3_nt: TGTGCCAGCTCCTACTTGGGGGACAGCTACAATGAGCAGTTCTTC

d_call: .
clone_size: .
j_call: TRBJ2-1
v_call: TRBV18
cdr3_aa: CASSPTTGPSSYNEQFF
cdr3_nt: TGTGCCAGCTCACCAACGACGGGTCCGAGCTCCTACAATGAGCAGTTCTTC

d_call: .
clone_size: .
j_call: TRBJ1-2
v_call: TRBV30
cdr3_aa: CAWSRVRYGYTF
cdr3_nt: TGTGCCTGGAGCAGGGTGCGGTATGGCTACACCTTC

d_call: TRBD2
clone_size: .
j_call: TRBJ2-2
v_call: TRBV27
cdr3_aa: CASSALGLAWGTGELFF
cdr3_nt: TGTGCCAGCAGTGCCTTAGGACTAGCTTGGGGCACCGGGGAGCTGTTTTTT

d_call: .
clone_size: .
j_call: TRBJ1-5
v_call: TRBV28
cdr3_aa: CASSLIGAAGDQPQHF
cdr3_nt: TGTGCCAGCAGTTTAATAGGGGCCGCGGGGGATCAGCCCCAGCATTTT

d_call: .
clone_size: .
j_call: TRBJ2-1
v_call: TRBV6-1
cdr3_aa: CASIDVGEQFF
cdr3_nt: TGTGCCAGCATAGATGTTGGTGAGCAGTTCTTC

d_call: TRBD1
clone_size: .
j_call: TRBJ2-1
v_call: TRBV11-2
cdr3_aa: CASTRTGGHSYNEQFF
cdr3_nt: TGTGCCAGCACCCGGACAGGGGGCCATAGCTACAATGAGCAGTTCTTC

d_call: .
clone_size: .
j_call: TRBJ2-5
v_call: TRBV11-2
cdr3_aa: CASSYYRGLETQYF
cdr3_nt: TGTGCCAGCAGCTATTACAGGGGACTGGAGACCCAGTACTTC

d_call: .
clone_size: many
j_call: TRBJ1-5
v_call: TRBV6-1
cdr3_aa: CASNTDISMRPQHF
cdr3_nt: TGTGCCAGCAACACGGACATTTCCATGCGGCCCCAGCATTTT

d_call: TRBD1
clone_size: once
j_call: TRBJ2-7
v_call: TRBV7-6
cdr3_aa: CASSSRQGAYEQYF
cdr3_nt: TGTGCCAGCAGCTCCAGACAGGGAGCCTACGAGCAGTACTTC

d_call: TRBD1
clone_size: .
j_call: TRBJ1-2
v_call: TRBV10-3
cdr3_aa: CAIRKRDSLYGYTF
cdr3_nt: TGTGCCATCAGAAAAAGGGACAGCCTCTATGGCTACACCTTC

d_call: TRBD2
clone_size: .
j_call: TRBJ2-3
v_call: TRBV25-1
cdr3_aa: CASSDQLAGGPDTQYF
cdr3_nt: TGTGCCAGCAGTGACCAACTAGCGGGAGGGCCAGATACGCAGTATTTT

d_call: .
clone_size: .
j_call: TRBJ2-5
v_call: TRBV28
cdr3_aa: CASSLRASPGETQYF
cdr3_nt: TGTGCCAGCAGTTTACGGGCCAGCCCAGGGGAGACCCAGTACTTC

d_call: TRBD2
clone_size: many
j_call: TRBJ2-7
v_call: TRBV27
cdr3_aa: CASSSLAGGPHEQYF
cdr3_nt: TGTGCCAGCAGCTCGCTAGCGGGAGGGCCCCACGAGCAGTACTTC